The entry below describes one T cell receptor beta chain. These data come from a study of blood T cell repertoires in COVID-19. The data were produced by immunoSEQ multiplex PCR, yet TCRdb's version contains in-frame clones alone and is incomplete. The sample lists about 220,000 clones; roughly 85% were seen once. This sequence originates from a woman between 40 and 50 years old with acute COVID-19. Input material: PBMCs or T cells enriched from blood (not recorded which).

The CDR3 is CARSPCLVPYNEQFF. The DNA of the CDR3 is TGTGCCAGAAGCCCCTGTCTTGTCCCCTACAATGAGCAGTTCTTC. The rearrangement links TRBV7-5 to TRBJ2-1; the D call TRBD2 from the table was never checked on the DNA. TRBV7-5 is flagged as a pseudogene. The CDR3 is 15 residues long.